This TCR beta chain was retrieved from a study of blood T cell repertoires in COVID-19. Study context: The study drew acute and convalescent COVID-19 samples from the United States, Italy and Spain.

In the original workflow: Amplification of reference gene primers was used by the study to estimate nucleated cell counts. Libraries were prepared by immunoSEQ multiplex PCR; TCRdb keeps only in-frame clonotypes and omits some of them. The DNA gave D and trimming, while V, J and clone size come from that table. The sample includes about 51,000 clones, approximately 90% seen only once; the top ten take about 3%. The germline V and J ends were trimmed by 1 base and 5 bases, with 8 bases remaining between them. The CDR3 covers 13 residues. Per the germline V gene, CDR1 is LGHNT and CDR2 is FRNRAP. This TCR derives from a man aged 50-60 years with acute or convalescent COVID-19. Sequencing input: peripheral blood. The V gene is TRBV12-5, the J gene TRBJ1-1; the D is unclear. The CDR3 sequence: CASGLARSTEAFF. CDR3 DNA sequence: TGTGCTAGTGGTTTGGCCCGGTCGACTGAAGCTTTCTTT.